The 26 T cell receptor beta chains below all came from one sample that was sequenced in a study of ipilimumab plus nivolumab after autologous stem cell transplantation. The protocol was immunoSEQ multiplex PCR, while the TCRdb copy is restricted to in-frame clones and leaves out a portion. The sample lists about 25,000 clones, about 82% occurring once. This specimen was PBMCs, taken in a trial of ipilimumab plus nivolumab as post-transplant consolidation. These receptors all stem from a male donor with diffuse large B-cell lymphoma.

The gene calls are TRBV6-6 and TRBJ1-5; TRBD1 agrees at 10 bases. This CDR3 spans 15 amino acids. The trim removed 6 bases at V and 5 bases at J, leaving 7 bases unmatched. Germline V lookup: CDR1 MNHNY, CDR2 SVGAGI (reference sequence). The CDR3, as DNA: TGTGCCAGCAGCTGGACAGGGGGGGAGGATCAGCCCCAGCATTTT. It codes for CASSWTGGEDQPQHF.

The chain couples TRBV2 to TRBJ2-5; no firm D call. Germline assignment: CDR1 SNHLY and CDR2 FYNNEI. The length of the CDR3 is 11 residues. V lost 4 bases and J lost 2, with 2 bases in between. CDR3 in amino acids: CASSGQETQYF. CDR3 bases: TGTGCCAGCAGTGGGCAAGAGACCCAGTACTTC.

The rearrangement links TRBV27 to TRBJ1-1; 10 nucleotides line up with TRBD1. Trimming removed 5 bases from V and 5 bases from J; junction bases left unmatched: 5. Germline CDR1 MNHEY, CDR2 SMNVEV (reference sequence). This CDR3 has 14 residues. CDR3 in DNA: TGTGCCAGCAGTCCCGGGACAGGGGTAACTGAAGCTTTCTTT. Amino acids: CASSPGTGVTEAFF.

This chain connects TRBV9 to TRBJ1-4; no firm D call. The CDR3 runs to 16 residues. V was cut by 4 bases and J by 7 bases, with 20 bases left in between. CDR1 and CDR2 from the germline V gene are SGDLS and YYNGEE. In DNA, the CDR3 is TGTGCCAGCAGCCCCCGCCCCACAGCTCGAGGTGAAAAACTGTTTTTT. It codes for CASSPRPTARGEKLFF.

The genes are TRBV10-2 and TRBJ1-2; TRBD1 agrees at 8 bases. V dropped 6 bases and J dropped 6; count of bases not matched to a gene: 3. Germline values: CDR1 WSHSY, CDR2 SAAADI. The CDR3 is 12 residues long. The chain's CDR3 is CASSQQGDGYTF. CDR3 nucleotides: TGCGCCAGCAGCCAACAGGGGGATGGCTACACCTTC.

V usage is TRBV7-9 and J usage is TRBJ2-1; TRBD1 matches 7 bases. With V trimmed by 4 bases and J by 10 bases, 10 bases remained unmatched. The CDR3 contains 14 residues. Germline V gives CDR1 SEHNR, CDR2 FQNEAQ (reference sequence). CDR3 region: CASSYGTAGPEQFF. The CDR3 nucleotides read TGTGCCAGCAGCTACGGGACAGCCGGCCCAGAGCAGTTCTTC.

This clone was seen just once. V usage is TRBV29-1 and J usage is TRBJ2-2, with 7 bases aligning to TRBD2. The V segment lost 7 bases and the J segment 1 base; nucleotides outside the gene matches: 6. The germline CDR1 and CDR2 sequences are SQVTM and ANQGSEA. The CDR3 has 14 amino acids. The CDR3 is CSALGGGNTGELFF. CDR3 nucleotide sequence: TGCAGCGCCCTCGGCGGGGGGAACACCGGGGAGCTGTTTTTT.

This chain connects TRBV7-6 to TRBJ2-3, with 9 bases lining up with TRBD1. CDR1 SGHVS and CDR2 FNYEAQ come from the germline V gene. V lost 3 bases and J lost 0; bases outside the gene matches: 4. There are 16 residues in the CDR3. The CDR3 sequence: CASSFQQGASTDTQYF. The CDR3 nucleotides are TGTGCCAGCAGCTTCCAACAGGGGGCAAGCACAGATACGCAGTATTTT.

This clone was observed once. The genes are TRBV7-2 and TRBJ2-2; tentatively, D is TRBD1 (6 bases). This CDR3 has 12 amino acids. CDR1 and CDR2 from the germline V gene are SGHTA and FQGNSA. Trimming removed 3 bases from V and 15 bases from J, with 14 bases in between. The CDR3 reads CASSLTGQRVFF. As DNA, the CDR3 is TGTGCCAGCAGCTTGACAGGACAGAGGGTGTTTTTT.

This clone turned up a few times. V is TRBV6-5 and J is TRBJ2-7; 9 bases agree with TRBD1. V shed 6 bases and J 3 bases; nucleotides not matched to a gene: 6. CDR3 length equals 14 residues. CDR1 and CDR2 from the germline V gene are MNHEY and SVGAGI. For the CDR3, the DNA is TGTGCCAGCAGAGGGACAGGGTATAGCTACGAGCAGTACTTC. It translates to CASRGTGYSYEQYF.

This chain uses TRBV18 with TRBJ2-2; TRBD2 matches at 8 bases. This CDR3 region has 15 residues. Germline loops: CDR1 KGHSH, CDR2 LQKENI. Trimming took 6 bases from V and 6 from J; bases not matched to a gene: 9. The CDR3 spells CASSPGTSLAGELFF. CDR3 bases: TGTGCCAGCTCGCCCGGGACTAGTTTGGCCGGGGAGCTGTTTTTT.

The CDR3 sequence: CAWGTSGNTIYF. The CDR3 nucleotides read TGTGCCTGGGGGACCTCTGGAAACACCATATATTTT. The V gene is TRBV30, the J gene TRBJ1-3; TRBD1 is a possible D gene (5 bases). Germline CDR1 GTSNPN, CDR2 SVGIG (reference sequence). CDR3 size: 12 residues. V was pared by 5 bases and J by 0 bases, with 5 bases between.

This rearrangement joins TRBV30 to TRBJ2-7; a possible D gene is TRBD1 (5 bases). The CDR3 is 15 amino acids. V lost 5 bases to trimming and J lost 2 bases, with 19 bases between them. Germline CDR1 GTSNPN, CDR2 SVGIG (reference sequence). CDR3 DNA: TGTGCCTGGTGGCACCAAGGGGTAGACCCCTACGAGCAGTACTTC. This translates into CAWWHQGVDPYEQYF.

The chain joins TRBV29-1 to TRBJ1-2; 7 bases map to TRBD1. The germline V gene has CDR1 SQVTM and CDR2 ANQGSEA. Germline trimming cut 7 bases from V and 4 bases from J; bases unmatched to any gene: 18. This CDR3 has 16 amino acids. CDR3 DNA sequence: TGCAGCGCGAGTCCAGAGGCAGGGGGGACTGGCTATGGCTACACCTTC. This gives the protein CSASPEAGGTGYGYTF.

CDR3 coding DNA: TGTGCCAGCAGTGGTTGGACTAGCGGCAGGTACGAGCAGTACTTC. Protein product: CASSGWTSGRYEQYF. V usage is TRBV6-1 and J usage is TRBJ2-5; 10 nucleotides agree with TRBD2. Judging by the DNA end, TRBJ2-7 fits better; the J call may be wrong. The CDR3 totals 15 residues. Germline CDR1 and CDR2: MNHNS and SASEGT.

The chain is built from TRBV6-1 and TRBJ2-7, with 7 bases lining up with TRBD1. The germline V gene has CDR1 MNHNS and CDR2 SASEGT. V trimming: 10 bases; J trimming: 0 bases; junction bases outside the gene matches: 12. This CDR3 has 15 amino acids. For the CDR3, the DNA is TGTGCCACTAAAAGACCGGACAGGAGCTCCTACGAGCAGTACTTC. Translation: CATKRPDRSSYEQYF.

The gene calls are TRBV10-3 and TRBJ1-2; D remains unclear. V was clipped by 3 bases and J by 7 bases, with 15 bases between them. The V gene's germline CDR1 is ENHRY and CDR2 SYGVKD. The CDR3 sequence is 14 residues long. This CDR3 reads CAISDPSWGGGYTF. The CDR3 DNA reads as TGTGCCATCAGTGACCCCTCGTGGGGTGGTGGCTACACCTTC.

The rearrangement joins TRBV6-6 to TRBJ2-7, with D uncertain. Trimming shortened V by 2 bases and J by 2 bases, and 10 bases separated the two germline ends. CDR1 is MNHNY, CDR2 SVGAGI, per germline (reference sequence). The CDR3 extends over 14 amino acids. CDR3 DNA: TGTGCCAGCAGTTACGCGGACGGTACCTACGAGCAGTACTTC. Protein product: CASSYADGTYEQYF.

The chain joins TRBV19 to TRBJ1-2; D is unclear. V shed 6 bases and J shed 0 bases, with 17 bases lying between them. The CDR3 spans 16 residues. In germline, CDR1 is LNHDA, CDR2 SQIVND (reference sequence). DNA of the CDR3: TGTGCCAGTAGGAATAGACCTCGTGGTCCTAACTATGGCTACACCTTC. This translates into CASRNRPRGPNYGYTF.

The chain is built from TRBV7-9 and TRBJ2-2; a weak D match, TRBD1 (6 bases). This CDR3 is built from 14 residues. Germline CDR1 is SEHNR and CDR2 is FQNEAQ (reference sequence). V was clipped by 3 bases and J by 1 base, with 6 bases between them. CDR3 amino acids: CASSLDRNTGELFF. CDR3 in DNA: TGTGCCAGCAGCTTGGACAGGAACACCGGGGAGCTGTTTTTT.

The CDR3 nucleotides are TGTGCCAGCAGCTTGATTACAGGGGTCTCCTACGAGCAGTACTTC. Its protein is CASSLITGVSYEQYF. The rearrangement links TRBV5-4 to TRBJ2-7, with 7 bases identical to TRBD1. The CDR3 is 15 amino acids. V shed 1 base and J 0 bases; nucleotides not matched to a gene: 4. Germline-derived CDR1 and CDR2 are SGHNT and YYREEE (reference sequence).

The chain combines TRBV19 with TRBJ1-2; possibly TRBD1 for D (6 bases). V was pared by 8 bases and J by 8 bases, with 24 bases between. The CDR3 covers 15 residues. Looked up from germline, CDR1 is LNHDA and CDR2 is SQIVND (reference sequence). The CDR3 sequence: CASHQRGGIKEGYTF. DNA of the CDR3: TGTGCCAGTCACCAAAGGGGGGGTATCAAGGAGGGCTACACCTTC.

J is TRBJ2-1 and V is TRBV10-2, with D maybe TRBD2 (5 bases). V lost 6 bases and J lost 4, with 16 bases in between. The CDR3 has 15 residues. Germline lookup yields CDR1 WSHSY and CDR2 SAAADI. In DNA, the CDR3 is TGCGCCAGCAGGGCACCGGGATTTCCGTACAATGAGCAGTTCTTC. This translates into CASRAPGFPYNEQFF.

The V gene is TRBV4-1, the J gene TRBJ2-7; TRBD2 matches at 8 bases. Looked up from germline, CDR1 is MGHRA and CDR2 is YSYEKL. Germline trimming cut 6 bases from V and 6 bases from J; bases unmatched to any gene: 10. The CDR3 contains 14 residues. The CDR3 here is CASSRAGVGSEQYF. The CDR3 DNA is TGCGCCAGCAGTCGAGCGGGGGTCGGGAGCGAGCAGTACTTC.

V is TRBV7-3 and J is TRBJ2-1, with 11 bases that match TRBD2. V was pared by 8 bases and J by 4 bases, with 10 bases of the junction left unmatched. The CDR3 extends over 16 amino acids. Per germline, CDR1 SGHTA and CDR2 FQGTGA. CDR3 loop: CASLPSGTSGYNEQFF. CDR3 sequence (DNA): TGTGCCAGCCTCCCTTCCGGGACTAGCGGATACAATGAGCAGTTCTTC.

The rearrangement joins TRBV7-9 to TRBJ2-1; D possibly corresponds to TRBD1 (6 bases). This CDR3 region has 15 residues. The V end was cut by 3 bases, the J end by 2 bases, with 11 bases between. Germline CDR1 and CDR2: SEHNR and FQNEAQ (reference sequence). The DNA of the CDR3 is TGTGCCAGCAGCTTCTCACAGGGACCCTACAATGAGCAGTTCTTC. This codes for CASSFSQGPYNEQFF.